The rows below give T cell receptor beta chains drawn from one sample of a study of OX40 agonist ivuxolimab in advanced cancers. Sequencing used immunoSEQ multiplex PCR; TCRdb keeps in-frame clones, though not all of them. The repertoire holds around 14,000 clones, about 93% seen once, with roughly 23% in the top ten. Sequenced here: CD4+ or CD8+ T cells sorted from blood, sampled in a trial of the OX40 agonist ivuxolimab. All receptors come from an adult with an advanced solid tumor such as melanoma, head and neck, liver or kidney cancer. CDR3s include the opening cysteine and the closing phenylalanine or tryptophan. The order of the fields is V gene, J gene, D gene, clone size, CDR3 protein, CDR3 DNA. D genes are given only for firm matches. Clone size is not always given. Where it is, it says once, few, many or a class for expanded clones.

TRBV13	TRBJ2-3	TRBD2	NA	CASSATSLAGATDTQYF	TGTGCCAGCAGCGCCACGTCACTAGCGGGGGCCACAGATACGCAGTATTTT
TRBV4-3	TRBJ2-3	NA	NA	CASSQDRPSTDTQYF	TGCGCCAGCAGCCAAGATCGCCCGAGCACAGATACGCAGTATTTT
TRBV10-3	TRBJ1-2	NA	NA	CARTVSNYGYTF	TGTGCCAGGACGGTCTCTAACTATGGCTACACCTTC
TRBV30	TRBJ1-2	TRBD1	once	CACRQGKGYTF	TGTGCCTGTCGACAGGGGAAAGGCTACACCTTC
TRBV28	TRBJ2-2	NA	NA	CASYRGTGELFF	TGTGCCAGCTATAGGGGAACCGGGGAGCTGTTTTTT
TRBV1	TRBJ2-7	NA	NA	CTSSQDQAGGLYEQYF	TGCACCAGCAGCCAAGATCAAGCGGGGGGCCTCTACGAGCAGTACTTC
TRBV19	TRBJ1-6	TRBD1	NA	CASGGQGLESPLHF	TGTGCCAGTGGTGGACAGGGGCTAGAATCACCCCTCCACTTT
TRBV7-6	TRBJ2-7	NA	NA	CASSLLGGSYEQYF	TGTGCCAGCAGCCTACTAGGGGGGTCCTACGAGCAGTACTTC
TRBV6-5	TRBJ1-4	NA	NA	CASRPGPTNEKLFF	TGTGCCAGCAGGCCGGGGCCAACTAATGAAAAACTGTTTTTT
TRBV7-9	TRBJ2-7	NA	NA	CASIGGSYEQYF	TGTGCCAGCATCGGGGGATCCTACGAGCAGTACTTC
TRBV7-2	TRBJ2-7	NA	NA	CASSLGVFDEQYF	TGTGCCAGCAGCTTAGGGGTTTTCGACGAGCAGTACTTC
TRBV27	TRBJ2-7	NA	NA	CASATGLQRYEQYF	TGTGCCAGCGCTACGGGACTCCAACGCTACGAGCAGTACTTC
TRBV5-4	TRBJ1-1	NA	NA	CASSWVDSANTEAFF	TGTGCCAGCAGCTGGGTGGACAGCGCGAACACTGAAGCTTTCTTT
TRBV6-5	TRBJ2-2	NA	once	CASRQATNTGELFF	TGTGCCAGCAGACAGGCCACGAACACCGGGGAGCTGTTTTTT
TRBV19	TRBJ1-2	NA	NA	CASEDGREGYTF	TGTGCCAGCGAGGACGGGAGAGAGGGCTACACCTTC
TRBV19	TRBJ1-5	NA	NA	CASSIWGYNQPQHF	TGTGCCAGTAGTATATGGGGGTACAATCAGCCCCAGCATTTT
TRBV9	TRBJ1-1	NA	NA	CASKKGVGNTEAFF	TGTGCCAGCAAGAAAGGGGTGGGGAACACTGAAGCTTTCTTT
TRBV29-1	TRBJ2-7	TRBD2	once	CSVAPGLAADYEQYF	TGCAGCGTTGCCCCAGGACTAGCGGCGGACTACGAGCAGTACTTC
TRBV10-2	TRBJ1-1	NA	NA	CASRRDDMVEAFF	TGCGCCAGCCGACGCGACGACATGGTTGAAGCTTTCTTT
TRBV7-8	TRBJ2-7	NA	NA	CASSLTLPGEQYF	TGTGCCAGCAGCTTAACCCTCCCGGGGGAGCAGTACTTC
TRBV2	TRBJ1-2	NA	NA	CASSSGPAEQNYGYTF	TGTGCCAGCAGTAGTGGTCCGGCAGAACAAAACTATGGCTACACCTTC
TRBV30	TRBJ2-3	NA	NA	CAWSGGTDTQYF	TGTGCCTGGAGTGGAGGGACGGATACGCAGTATTTT
TRBV15	TRBJ2-7	TRBD1	once	CATSSNRGPYEQYF	TGTGCCACCAGCAGTAACAGGGGACCCTACGAGCAGTACTTC
TRBV25-1	TRBJ2-3	NA	NA	CASSIRSEVEADTQYF	TGTGCCAGCAGTATCAGATCGGAAGTTGAAGCAGATACGCAGTATTTT
TRBV7-3	TRBJ2-3	TRBD2	NA	CASSLSGSGGPTDTQYF	TGTGCCAGCAGCTTATCGGGTAGCGGGGGCCCCACAGATACGCAGTATTTT
TRBV5-1	TRBJ2-7	NA	NA	CASSLGGALHEQYF	TGCGCCAGCAGCTTGGGTGGGGCGCTCCACGAGCAGTACTTC
TRBV19	TRBJ2-7	NA	NA	CASSPYGSYYEQYF	TGTGCCAGTTCTCCGTACGGGAGTTACTACGAGCAGTACTTC
TRBV29-1	TRBJ2-1	NA	NA	CSVEGLPRDEQFF	TGCAGCGTTGAAGGGCTCCCTCGGGATGAGCAGTTCTTC
TRBV7-2	TRBJ2-6	NA	NA	CASSMLSRRQSRANVLTF	TGTGCCAGCAGCATGTTATCGAGACGACAAAGTCGGGCCAACGTCCTGACTTTC
TRBV2	TRBJ1-1	NA	NA	CASQGIVMNTEAFF	TGTGCCAGCCAGGGAATCGTTATGAACACTGAAGCTTTCTTT
TRBV27	TRBJ2-1	NA	NA	CASTHGNEQFF	TGTGCCAGCACCCATGGCAATGAGCAGTTCTTC
TRBV7-8	TRBJ1-5	NA	NA	CASSLGRLSNQPQHF	TGTGCCAGCAGCTTGGGCCGGCTTAGCAATCAGCCCCAGCATTTT
TRBV19	TRBJ2-7	TRBD1	NA	CASSTQGDEQYF	TGTGCCAGTAGTACTCAGGGGGACGAGCAGTACTTC
TRBV6-5	TRBJ1-4	NA	NA	CASSYSGPNEKLFF	TGTGCCAGCAGTTACTCTGGGCCGAATGAAAAACTGTTTTTT
TRBV29-1	TRBJ2-2	NA	NA	CSSRAWTGELFF	TGCAGCTCAAGGGCCTGGACCGGGGAGCTGTTTTTT
TRBV28	TRBJ2-7	TRBD1	NA	CASSPGTGVLYEQYF	TGTGCCAGCAGCCCCGGGACAGGGGTTTTATACGAGCAGTACTTC
TRBV9	TRBJ2-3	NA	NA	CASSAPEVREPADTQYF	TGTGCCAGCAGCGCACCTGAGGTCAGGGAACCGGCAGATACGCAGTATTTT
TRBV10-2	TRBJ2-5	NA	NA	CASSESGVRVETQYF	TGCGCCAGCAGTGAGTCGGGGGTAAGGGTGGAGACCCAGTACTTC
TRBV5-1	TRBJ2-2	NA	NA	CASSLAPGELFF	TGCGCCAGCAGCTTGGCTCCCGGGGAGCTGTTTTTT
TRBV19	TRBJ1-2	NA	few	CASSIREDYGYTF	TGTGCCAGTAGTATCCGGGAAGACTATGGCTACACCTTC
TRBV5-4	TRBJ2-7	TRBD2	NA	CASSFASGGFYEQYF	TGTGCCAGCAGCTTCGCTAGCGGGGGGTTTTACGAGCAGTACTTC
TRBV9	TRBJ2-2	TRBD2	NA	CASSVGGSGVTGELFF	TGTGCCAGCAGCGTAGGGGGGAGCGGGGTAACCGGGGAGCTGTTTTTT
TRBV5-6	TRBJ2-7	NA	NA	CASAGPGYEQYF	TGTGCCAGCGCTGGTCCCGGCTACGAGCAGTACTTC
TRBV11-1	TRBJ2-7	NA	NA	CASSFSPNYEQYF	TGTGCCAGCAGCTTCAGCCCGAACTACGAGCAGTACTTC
TRBV5-6	TRBJ1-2	TRBD1	NA	CASSLEGAGMSGYTF	TGTGCCAGCAGCTTGGAGGGGGCAGGGATGAGCGGCTACACCTTC
TRBV29-1	TRBJ2-3	NA	NA	CSVEDPYEGSTDTQYF	TGCAGCGTTGAAGATCCTTATGAAGGGTCCACAGATACGCAGTATTTT
TRBV28	TRBJ2-5	NA	NA	CASSLSLEVQETQYF	TGTGCCAGCAGCCTCTCCCTGGAGGTACAAGAGACCCAGTACTTC
TRBV5-1	TRBJ2-2	NA	NA	CASSSGGELFF	TGCGCCAGCAGCTCAGGCGGGGAGCTGTTTTTT